The present TCR beta chain was sequenced within a study of monozygotic twins with cystic fibrosis. Points from the study as a whole: In 13 of 16 pairs, V gene usage was closest to the co-twin's.

TCRdb's table, derived via immunoSEQ multiplex PCR, lists solely in-frame clones and lacks some. Of around 34,000 clones in the sample, under 95% were seen once. CDR1 and CDR2 (germline): LNHNV, YYDKDF (reference sequence). V shed 5 bases and J shed 5 bases, with 7 bases lying between them. This CDR3 has 12 residues. As to this clone: The antigen is unknown.

What was sequenced was blood. The chain employs TRBV15 and TRBJ1-3; no firm D call. The receptor was isolated from a girl aged 2 to 10 with cystic fibrosis. The CDR3 DNA is TGTGCCACCAGCGTCCCGAGAAACACCATATATTTT. Translated, it gives CATSVPRNTIYF.